A single sample gave rise to the 15 T cell receptor beta chains below, sequenced in a study of identical twins. TCRdb reprocessed the 5' RACE reads via MiXCR and lists one record per CDR3 protein. The profile shows approximately 500,000 distinct CDR3 sequences, 20% to 25% of them singletons. The sample was also reused in another study, on T cells expressing NK-cell markers.

The sample comprised CD4+ T cells sorted from blood. The receptor source for this set is a woman between 18 and 29 years old in good health.

This clonotype has only a few counts. V gene TRBV10-2 combines with J gene TRBJ1-5; 10 positions match TRBD1. From germline, CDR1 is WSHSY and CDR2 SAAADI. The CDR3 runs to 15 residues. Trimming at V came to 2 bases and at J to 7 bases, leaving 5 bases not matched to a gene. The CDR3 DNA is TGCGCCAGCAGTGAGCAGGGACAGGGGATACAGCCCCAGCATTTT. It is translated as CASSEQGQGIQPQHF.

This chain connects TRBV6-2 or TRBV6-3 to TRBJ2-4; the D is unclear. Trimming cost V 2 bases and J 0 bases, with 8 bases left between them. Germline CDR1 and CDR2: MNHEY and SVGEGT. The CDR3 length is 15 residues. The CDR3 DNA follows: TGTGCCAGCAGTTACGTCCGGATAGCCAAAAACATTCAGTACTTC. This encodes CASSYVRIAKNIQYF.

Comment on this clonotype: Germline is not matched at one junction end, which may reflect a read error. The rearrangement joins TRBV7-2 to TRBJ2-1, with D possibly TRBD2 on 5 matching bases. Germline CDR1 is SGHTA and CDR2 is FQGNSA. The CDR3 runs to 16 residues. In nucleotides, the CDR3 is TGCGCCAGCAGCTTAGTGGCTCTAGCTGTGAAGAATGAGCAGTTCTTC. This gives the protein CASSLVALAVKNEQFF.

The chain joins TRBV16 to TRBJ1-5, with D possibly matching TRBD1 (5 bases). V was cut by 2 bases and J by 11 bases, with 25 bases left in between. Germline CDR1 and CDR2: KGHSY and FQNENV. This CDR3 is built from 17 residues. The DNA of the CDR3 is TGTGCCAGCAGCCAAAATCCGGGACGGGTTCCCACCCAGGCCCAGCATTTT. Its protein product is CASSQNPGRVPTQAQHF.

This clonotype was counted a few times. The chain combines TRBV20-1 with TRBJ2-3, with D possibly being TRBD1 or TRBD2 (6 bases each). V shed 1 base and J shed 6 bases, with 17 bases lying between them. CDR3 length equals 15 residues. Per the germline V gene, CDR1 is DFQATT and CDR2 is SNEGSKA (reference sequence). For the CDR3, the DNA is TGCAGTGCTAGAGGGGCGATGGGGGCGGGGGATACGCAGTATTTT. This sequence encodes CSARGAMGAGDTQYF.

The J gene is TRBJ1-5, the V gene TRBV3-1; tentative D call: TRBD1 (5 bases). V was cut by 1 base and J by 7 bases, with 8 bases left in between. The CDR3 totals 13 residues. Per the germline V gene, CDR1 is LGHDT and CDR2 is YNNKEL (reference sequence). The CDR3 DNA sequence: TGTGCCAGCAGCCAAGGGGGGGTCCAGCCCCAGCATTTT. It is translated as CASSQGGVQPQHF.

V usage is TRBV19 and J usage is TRBJ2-3; TRBD1 is a possible D gene (5 bases). CDR3 length equals 12 residues. Germline CDR1 LNHDA, CDR2 SQIVND (reference sequence). V lost 5 bases to trimming and J lost 6 bases, with 9 bases between them. The CDR3 DNA follows: TGTGCCAGTAGTGTTAAGGGGGATACGCAGTATTTT. As protein: CASSVKGDTQYF.

This clonotype has more than one count but fewer than ten. V and J are TRBV7-2 and TRBJ2-1; D may be TRBD1 (6 bases). This CDR3 comprises 13 residues. Germline assignment: CDR1 SGHTA and CDR2 FQGNSA. Trimming left V 0 bases short and J 10 bases short, with 10 bases between. The CDR3 reads CASSLAMRGEQFF. The CDR3 region has the DNA TGTGCCAGCAGCTTAGCGATGAGGGGGGAGCAGTTCTTC.

This sequence joins TRBV20-1 and TRBJ2-5, with D possibly TRBD2 on 6 matching bases. The V and J ends lost 3 bases and 9 bases respectively, with 14 bases between them. CDR3 length: 12 amino acids. Germline assignment: CDR1 DFQATT and CDR2 SNEGSKA (reference sequence). DNA of the CDR3: TGCAGTGCTAGGCGAAGGACGGGGGCCCAGTACTTC. Amino acids: CSARRRTGAQYF.

This clonotype was seen more than once but under ten times. The chain links TRBV11-3 to TRBJ2-1, with no clear D. V was shortened by 2 bases and J by 1 base, with 6 bases between the two germline ends. The germline CDR1 and CDR2 sequences are SGHNT and YENEEA. The CDR3 loop spans 14 amino acids. CDR3 DNA sequence: TGTGCCAGCAGCTTAACTTTTTCCTACAATGAGCAGTTCTTC. Translated: CASSLTFSYNEQFF.

The gene calls are TRBV4-1 and TRBJ2-7, with 9 bases matching TRBD1. J lost 0 bases, V lost 4 bases, and 10 bases had no gene match. The germline V gene encodes CDR1 MGHRA and CDR2 YSYEKL. CDR3 size: 17 residues. CDR3 residues: CASSPGQGHKSSYEQYF. In nucleotides, the CDR3 is TGCGCCAGCAGCCCCGGACAGGGGCATAAAAGCTCCTACGAGCAGTACTTC.

This clonotype turned up a few times. The gene calls are TRBV6-5 and TRBJ2-6; the match to TRBD1 covers 9 bases. The trim removed 4 bases at V and 5 bases at J, leaving 9 bases unmatched. This CDR3 region has 17 residues. From germline, CDR1 is MNHEY and CDR2 SVGAGI. The CDR3 here is CASSFSGTGRRANVLTF. The CDR3 coding sequence is TGTGCCAGCAGTTTCTCCGGGACAGGGAGGAGGGCCAACGTCCTGACTTTC.

This chain uses TRBV30 with TRBJ2-5; 11 bases fit TRBD2. V lost 5 bases and J lost 1; bases outside the gene matches: 3. CDR1 and CDR2 (germline): GTSNPN, SVGIG (reference sequence). This CDR3 has 14 residues. The CDR3, as DNA: TGTGCCTGGGGGGGACTAGCGGTCCAAGAGACCCAGTACTTC. Amino acid sequence: CAWGGLAVQETQYF.

In its sample, this clonotype was seen a few times. The chain couples TRBV5-5 to TRBJ2-7; 8 bases map to TRBD1. This CDR3 spans 14 amino acids. Germline V gives CDR1 SGHKS, CDR2 YYEKEE (reference sequence). J lost 2 bases, V lost 6 bases, and 7 bases had no gene match. For the CDR3, the DNA is TGTGCCAGCACTGAAATGGGACAGGCCTACGAGCAGTACTTC. Its protein is CASTEMGQAYEQYF.

J is TRBJ2-1 and V is TRBV6-2 or TRBV6-3; 8 bases align to TRBD2. The ends lost 6 bases at V and 4 bases at J; junction bases unmatched: 11. Germline loops: CDR1 MNHEY, CDR2 SVGEGT. The CDR3 covers 16 residues. This CDR3 reads CASSWKIVAGYNEQFF. CDR3 DNA: TGTGCCAGCAGCTGGAAAATAGTAGCGGGATACAATGAGCAGTTCTTC.